This passage covers 3 T cell receptor beta chains from one sample sequenced in a study of T-cell reconstitution after alpha-beta-depleted transplantation in children. Using unique molecular identifiers, the investigators prepared the TCRbeta library. Using its own MiXCR run on the PCR reads, TCRdb lists one record per CDR3 protein. The top ten hold approximately 5% of the sample, which has some 830,000 distinct CDR3 sequences, approximately 15% seen once. Sequenced here: PBMCs, mostly from graft donor cells, sampled 360 days after TCRalphabeta/CD19-depleted stem cell transplant. These receptors originate from a male patient younger than 18 who had a stem cell transplant for acute lymphoblastic leukemia, so the T cells may come from the graft donor.

The chain carries TRBV5-1 and TRBJ2-7; 11 nucleotides align to TRBD2. Germline lookup yields CDR1 SGHRS and CDR2 YFSETQ. V trimming: 0 bases; J trimming: 6 bases; junction bases outside the gene matches: 2. The CDR3 loop spans 14 amino acids. CDR3 bases: TGCGCCAGCAGCTTGGGGGGGACTAGCGGCGAGCAGTACTTC. It codes for CASSLGGTSGEQYF.

Ten or more counts support this clonotype. The V gene is TRBV5-5, the J gene TRBJ2-2; the match to TRBD2 covers 8 bases. CDR1 and CDR2 (germline): SGHKS, YYEKEE (reference sequence). J gave up 5 bases and V 4 bases, and 7 bases lay outside the gene matches. The CDR3 spans 15 residues. The CDR3 region is CASSPTTGGTGELFF. In nucleotides, the CDR3 is TGTGCCAGCAGCCCTACTACGGGAGGGACCGGGGAGCTGTTTTTT.

At least ten counts were recorded for this clonotype. J is TRBJ2-7 and V is TRBV15; 11 bases fit TRBD1. Germline V gene data show CDR1 as LNHNV and CDR2 as YYDKDF (reference sequence). V lost 1 base to trimming and J lost 9 bases; unmatched junction nucleotides: 2. This CDR3 is 13 amino acids long. The CDR3 spells CATSRGTGGLQYF. CDR3 coding DNA: TGTGCCACCAGCAGAGGGACAGGGGGCCTGCAGTACTTC.